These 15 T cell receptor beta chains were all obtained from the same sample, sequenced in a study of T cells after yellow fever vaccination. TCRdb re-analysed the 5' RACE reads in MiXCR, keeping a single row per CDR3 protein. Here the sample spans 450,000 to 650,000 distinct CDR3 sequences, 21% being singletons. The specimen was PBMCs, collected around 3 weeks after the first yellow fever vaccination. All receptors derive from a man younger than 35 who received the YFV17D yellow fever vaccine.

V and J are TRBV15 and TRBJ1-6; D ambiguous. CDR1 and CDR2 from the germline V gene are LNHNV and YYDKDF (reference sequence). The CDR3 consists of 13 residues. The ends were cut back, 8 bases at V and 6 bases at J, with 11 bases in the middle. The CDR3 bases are TGTGCCACCGGCGACGGACCTAATTCACCCCTCCACTTT. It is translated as CATGDGPNSPLHF.

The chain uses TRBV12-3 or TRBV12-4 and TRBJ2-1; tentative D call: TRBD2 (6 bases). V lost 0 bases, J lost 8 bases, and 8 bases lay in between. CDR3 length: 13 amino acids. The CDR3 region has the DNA TGTGCCAGCAGTTTAGCCAGGGACTATGAGCAGTTCTTC. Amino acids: CASSLARDYEQFF.

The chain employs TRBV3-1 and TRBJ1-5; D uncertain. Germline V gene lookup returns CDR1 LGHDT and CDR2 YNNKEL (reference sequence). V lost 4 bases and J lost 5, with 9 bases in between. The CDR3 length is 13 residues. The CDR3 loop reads CASSRNRDQPQHF. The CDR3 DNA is TGTGCCAGCAGCCGAAACAGAGATCAGCCCCAGCATTTT. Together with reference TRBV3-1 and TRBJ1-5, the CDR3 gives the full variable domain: DTAVSQTPKYLVTQMGNDKSIKCEQNLGHDTMYWYKQDSKKFLKIMFSYNNKELIINETVPNRFSPKSPDKAHLNLHINSLELGDSAVYFCASSRNRDQPQHFGDGTRLSIL.

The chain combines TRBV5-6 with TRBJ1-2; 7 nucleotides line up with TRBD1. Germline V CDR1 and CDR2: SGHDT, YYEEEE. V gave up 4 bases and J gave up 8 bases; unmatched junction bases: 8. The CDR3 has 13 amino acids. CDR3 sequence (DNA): TGTGCCAGCAGCCCTACAGGGGTGGGCGGCTACACCTTC. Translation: CASSPTGVGGYTF. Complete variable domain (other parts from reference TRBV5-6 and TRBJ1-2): DAGVTQSPTHLIKTRGQQVTLRCSPKSGHDTVSWYQQALGQGPQFIFQYYEEEERQRGNFPDRFSGHQFPNYSSELNVNALLLGDSALYLCASSPTGVGGYTFGSGTRLTVV.

This CDR3 reads CSVPGQHTYEQYV. The CDR3, as DNA: TGCAGTGTTCCGGGACAGCATACCTACGAGCAGTACGTC. The rearrangement joins TRBV20-1 to TRBJ2-7; TRBD1 agrees at 7 bases. This CDR3 contains 13 residues. CDR1 is DFQATT, CDR2 SNEGSKA, per germline (reference sequence). The V and J ends lost 7 bases and 2 bases, in that order; junction bases with no gene match: 8.

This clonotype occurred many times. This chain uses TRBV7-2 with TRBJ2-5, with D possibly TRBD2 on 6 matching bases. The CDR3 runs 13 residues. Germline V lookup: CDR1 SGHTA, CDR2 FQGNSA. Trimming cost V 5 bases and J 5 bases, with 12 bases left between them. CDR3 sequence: CASSPRSGETQYF. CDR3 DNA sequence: TGTGCCAGCAGCCCCAGGAGCGGGGAGACCCAGTACTTC.

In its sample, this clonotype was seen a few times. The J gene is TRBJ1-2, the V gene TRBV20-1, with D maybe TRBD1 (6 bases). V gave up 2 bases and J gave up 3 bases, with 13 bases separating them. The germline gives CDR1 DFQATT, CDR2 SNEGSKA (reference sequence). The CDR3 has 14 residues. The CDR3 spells CSARLRGAHYGYTF. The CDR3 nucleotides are TGCAGTGCTAGACTCCGGGGGGCTCACTATGGCTACACCTTC.

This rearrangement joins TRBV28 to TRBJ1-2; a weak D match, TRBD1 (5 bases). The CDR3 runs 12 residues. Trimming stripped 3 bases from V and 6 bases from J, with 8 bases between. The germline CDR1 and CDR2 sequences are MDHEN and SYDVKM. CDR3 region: CASSFQGDGYTF. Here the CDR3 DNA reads TGTGCCAGCAGTTTTCAGGGTGATGGCTACACCTTC.

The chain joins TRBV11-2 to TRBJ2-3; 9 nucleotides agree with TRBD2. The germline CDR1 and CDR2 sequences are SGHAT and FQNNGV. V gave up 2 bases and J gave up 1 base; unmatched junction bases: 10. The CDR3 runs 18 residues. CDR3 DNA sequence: TGTGCCAGCAGCTTACTCAGTAGCGGGGGAAGGGGCACAGATACGCAGTATTTT. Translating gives CASSLLSSGGRGTDTQYF.

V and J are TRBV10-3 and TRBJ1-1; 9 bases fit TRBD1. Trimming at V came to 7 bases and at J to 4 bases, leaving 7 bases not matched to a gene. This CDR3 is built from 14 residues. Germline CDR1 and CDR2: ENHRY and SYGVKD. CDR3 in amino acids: CAIKGQGGTTEAFF. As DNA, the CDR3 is TGTGCCATCAAGGGACAGGGCGGGACCACTGAAGCTTTCTTT.

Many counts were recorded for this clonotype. The CDR3 bases are TGTGCCAGCAGCTGGAGGGGCCTAGCGTGGTCAGATACGCAGTATTTT. Protein product: CASSWRGLAWSDTQYF. The gene calls are TRBV5-5 and TRBJ2-3; D possibly corresponds to TRBD2 (6 bases). The germline CDR1 and CDR2 sequences are SGHKS and YYEKEE (reference sequence). V lost 3 bases and J lost 4, with 18 bases in between. The CDR3 covers 16 residues. The entire variable domain, with the rest obtained from reference TRBV5-5 and TRBJ2-3, is as follows: DAGVTQSPTHLIKTRGQQVTLRCSPISGHKSVSWYQQVLGQGPQFIFQYYEKEERGRGNFPDRFSARQFPNYSSELNVNALLLGDSALYLCASSWRGLAWSDTQYFGPGTRLTVL.

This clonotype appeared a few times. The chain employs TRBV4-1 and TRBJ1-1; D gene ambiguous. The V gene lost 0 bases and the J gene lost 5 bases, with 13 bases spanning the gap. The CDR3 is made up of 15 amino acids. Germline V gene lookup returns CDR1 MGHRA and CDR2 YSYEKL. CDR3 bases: TGCGCCAGCAGCCAAGATAATACGGTGGGGACTGAAGCTTTCTTT. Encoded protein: CASSQDNTVGTEAFF.

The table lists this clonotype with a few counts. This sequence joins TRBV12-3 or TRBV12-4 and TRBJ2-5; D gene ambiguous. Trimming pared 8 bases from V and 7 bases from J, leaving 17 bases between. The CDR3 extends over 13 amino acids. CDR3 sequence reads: CASALVGLGTQYF. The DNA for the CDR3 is TGTGCCAGCGCCCTTGTTGGCCTAGGGACCCAGTACTTC.

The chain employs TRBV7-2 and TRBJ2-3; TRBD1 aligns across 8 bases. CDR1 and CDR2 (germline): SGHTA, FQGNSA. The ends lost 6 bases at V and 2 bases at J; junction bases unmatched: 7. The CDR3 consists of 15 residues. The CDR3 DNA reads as TGTGCCAGCAGTCCCGGACAGGGAGTCACAGATACGCAGTATTTT. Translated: CASSPGQGVTDTQYF.

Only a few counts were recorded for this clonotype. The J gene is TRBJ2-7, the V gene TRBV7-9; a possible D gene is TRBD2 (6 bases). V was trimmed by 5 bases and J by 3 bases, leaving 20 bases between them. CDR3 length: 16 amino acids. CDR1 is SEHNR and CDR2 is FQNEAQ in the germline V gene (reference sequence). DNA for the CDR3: TGTGCCAGCAGCACAGGTCCTGGAGGGTATTTCTACGAGCAGTACTTC. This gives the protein CASSTGPGGYFYEQYF.